At least ten counts were recorded for the clone carrying this TCR beta chain. This entry is derived from a study of early T cells in non-severe SARS-CoV-2 infection. Study information: The study sequenced bulk RNA from unsorted whole blood, with chains unpaired.

TCRdb itself ran the 5' RACE reads through MiXCR, one entry per CDR3 protein. Here the sample spans about 110,000 distinct CDR3 sequences, 12% being singletons. Source material: whole blood. The sequence derives from an adult who was a healthcare worker with PCR-confirmed SARS-CoV-2 infection or an uninfected control (not recorded which).

The CDR3 sequence: CASSQNIGGTGELFF. The CDR3 DNA sequence: TGTGCCAGCAGCCAGAACATTGGTGGAACCGGGGAGCTGTTTTTT. V is TRBV7-3 and J is TRBJ2-2; D is ambiguous. The CDR3 runs to 15 residues. In germline, CDR1 is SGHTA, CDR2 FQGTGA. The V end lost 5 bases, the J end lost 5 bases, and 15 bases lay between the germline ends.